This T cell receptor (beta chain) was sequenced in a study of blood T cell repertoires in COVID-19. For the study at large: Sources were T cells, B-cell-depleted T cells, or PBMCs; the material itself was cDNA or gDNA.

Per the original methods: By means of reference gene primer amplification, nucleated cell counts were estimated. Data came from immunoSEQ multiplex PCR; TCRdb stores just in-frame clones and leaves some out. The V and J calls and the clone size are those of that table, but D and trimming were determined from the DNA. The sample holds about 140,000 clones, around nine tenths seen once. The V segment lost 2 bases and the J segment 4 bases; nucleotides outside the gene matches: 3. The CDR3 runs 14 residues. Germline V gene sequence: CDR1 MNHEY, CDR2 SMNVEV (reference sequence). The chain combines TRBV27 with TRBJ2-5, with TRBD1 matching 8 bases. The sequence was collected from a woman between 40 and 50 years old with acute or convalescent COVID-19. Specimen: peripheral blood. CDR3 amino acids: CASSLTDRGETQYF. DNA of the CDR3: TGTGCCAGCAGTTTAACCGACAGGGGAGAGACCCAGTACTTC.